This T cell receptor (beta chain) originates from a study of T cells in Graves' hyperthyroidism and ophthalmopathy. Findings and limits, study-wide: Ophthalmopathy was separated from stable hyperthyroidism by a 13 V-J model. With a median lead of around 5.9 months before onset, the model predicted ophthalmopathy.

There were TCR beta CDR3 regions amplified from RNA transcripts. The HTBI primer set served for first-round RT-PCR of the TCR CDR3. TCRdb used MiXCR to reprocess the multiplex PCR reads, holding one entry per CDR3 protein. The profile covers 500,000 to 550,000 distinct CDR3 sequences, with just under 20% appearing a single time and 47% taken by the ten largest. For this clonotype: Antigen: not known.

CDR1 and CDR2 from the germline V gene are LNHNV and YYDKDF (reference sequence). V was pared by 3 bases and J by 3 bases, with 10 bases of the junction left unmatched. The CDR3 sequence is 18 residues long. Reasons for excluding patients were uncontrolled infection, other autoimmune disease, pregnancy or lactation. Fresh 10 ml peripheral blood yielded PBMCs. Sample: blood. This clonotype was obtained from a man in his forties with Graves' ophthalmopathy. The V and J genes are TRBV15 and TRBJ2-2, with 10 bases fitting TRBD2. CDR3 nucleotide sequence: TGTGCCACCAGCAGCCCGATGGGACTAGCGTCGGACACCGGGGAGCTGTTTTTT. Residues: CATSSPMGLASDTGELFF.